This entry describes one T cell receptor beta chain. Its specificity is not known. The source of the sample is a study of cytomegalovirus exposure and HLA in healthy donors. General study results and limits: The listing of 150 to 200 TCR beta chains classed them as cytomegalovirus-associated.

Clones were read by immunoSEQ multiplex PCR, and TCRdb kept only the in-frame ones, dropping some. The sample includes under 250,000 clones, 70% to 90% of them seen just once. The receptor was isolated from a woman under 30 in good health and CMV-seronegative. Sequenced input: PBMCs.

The CDR3 here is CASAFSYEQYF. The CDR3 DNA follows: TGTGCCAGCGCATTTTCCTACGAGCAGTACTTC. The gene calls are TRBV6-6 and TRBJ2-7; D gene uncertain. Germline CDR1 reads MNHNY; CDR2 reads SVGAGI (reference sequence). V was clipped by 8 bases and J by 1 base, with 6 bases between them. This CDR3 region has 11 residues.